The rows below give T cell receptor beta chains drawn from one sample of a study of blood T cell repertoires in COVID-19. The table came from immunoSEQ multiplex PCR; TCRdb's copy has only in-frame clones and leaves some out. Altogether tens of thousands of clones are present, around 93% being singletons, with the ten largest covering around 3%. The sample comprised peripheral blood. Source of these receptors: a man aged 45-65 years with acute or convalescent COVID-19. CDR3s include the opening cysteine and the closing phenylalanine or tryptophan. Each record gives: D gene, J gene, V gene, clone size, CDR3 DNA, CDR3 protein. D genes are given only for firm matches. Clone size is given for some rows only: seen once, a few or many times, or a class if the clone is expanded.

.	TRBJ1-5	TRBV12-3/TRBV12-4	.	TGTGCCAGCAGTCTTTTAATGGCTCAGCCCCAGCATTTT	CASSLLMAQPQHF
TRBD1	TRBJ1-1	TRBV9	.	TGTGCCAGCAGCGTGGGACAGGGAAACACTGAAGCTTTCTTT	CASSVGQGNTEAFF
TRBD1	TRBJ1-1	TRBV7-8	once	TGTGCCAGCAGCTTAGTCGCCCCAGGGACAGGGGGCTTTCGGAACACTGAAGCTTTCTTT	CASSLVAPGTGGFRNTEAFF
.	TRBJ2-3	TRBV7-3	.	TGTGCCAGCAGCTTATTAGCGATCGACACAGATACGCAGTATTTT	CASSLLAIDTDTQYF
TRBD1	TRBJ1-2	TRBV3-1/TRBV3-2	once	TGTGCCAGCAGCCAGGCCGGGACAGGAAGCCCCAACTATGGCTACACCTTC	CASSQAGTGSPNYGYTF
TRBD2	TRBJ2-3	TRBV10-3	.	TGTGCCACCGACCCGACTAGCGGGGGGGCTACCTCGGCTACGCAGTATTTT	CATDPTSGGATSATQYF
TRBD1	TRBJ2-1	TRBV28	.	TGTGCCAGCAGCGGGACAGGGGACTACAATGAGCAGTTCTTC	CASSGTGDYNEQFF
TRBD1	TRBJ2-1	TRBV5-5	medium-sized	TGTGCCAGCAGCCTGGGACAGGGGTACGATGAGCAGTTCTTC	CASSLGQGYDEQFF
.	TRBJ2-7	TRBV11-2	.	TGTGCCAGCAGCTTAGATGGGCGCGCCTACGAGCAGTACTTC	CASSLDGRAYEQYF
TRBD2	TRBJ2-3	TRBV14	.	TGTGCCAGCAGCTATAGCGGGGGGGGAAGCACAGATACGCAGTATTTT	CASSYSGGGSTDTQYF
TRBD1	TRBJ1-1	TRBV30	.	TGTGCCTGGAGGGGACAGGGGAGGAACACTGAAGCTTTCTTT	CAWRGQGRNTEAFF
.	TRBJ1-2	TRBV12-3/TRBV12-4	.	TGTGCCAGCAGAGGGGGGGCCTATGGCTACACCTTC	CASRGGAYGYTF
TRBD1	TRBJ2-5	TRBV18	.	TGTGCCAGCTCACTACAGGGGAGCCAAGAGACCCAGTACTTC	CASSLQGSQETQYF
.	TRBJ2-7	TRBV30	.	TGTGCCTGGAAGACAGCCTACGAGCAGTACTTC	CAWKTAYEQYF
.	TRBJ2-7	TRBV13	.	TGTGCCAGCAGTCTCCGGAGCCAGGGCTACGAGCAGTACTTC	CASSLRSQGYEQYF
TRBD1	TRBJ1-1	TRBV2	.	TGTGCCAGCGGGACAGCGAACACTGAAGCTTTCTTT	CASGTANTEAFF
TRBD1	TRBJ2-1	TRBV7-3	.	TGTGCCAGCAGCTCCAGTCTCCGGGACAGCGAAATCGACAATGAGCAGTTCTTC	CASSSSLRDSEIDNEQFF
.	TRBJ2-3	TRBV10-3	.	TGTGCCATCAGCCCCGGAGCAGATACGCAGTATTTT	CAISPGADTQYF
.	TRBJ1-4	TRBV11-2	.	TGTGCCAGCAGCTTATCTGGCAGGGCCGGTGAAAAACTGTTTTTT	CASSLSGRAGEKLFF
.	TRBJ2-1	TRBV5-1	.	TGCGCCAGCAGCCTGGCGTACGGGGGGCCCTCCTACAATGAGCAGTTCTTC	CASSLAYGGPSYNEQFF
.	TRBJ2-3	TRBV2	.	TGTGCCAGAAGTACACAGGGTAACACAGATACGCAGTATTTT	CARSTQGNTDTQYF
TRBD1	TRBJ2-7	TRBV5-4	.	TGTGCCAGCAGTCGGCCGGGACAGGGGAATCACGAGCAGTACTTC	CASSRPGQGNHEQYF
.	TRBJ2-2	TRBV7-8	.	TGTGCCAGCAGCCACACCCCAGGGAACACCGGGGAGCTGTTTTTT	CASSHTPGNTGELFF
.	TRBJ2-6	TRBV5-1	.	TGCGCCAGCAGTAGTGGAGCAGTTGGGGCCAACGTCCTGACTTTC	CASSSGAVGANVLTF
TRBD2	TRBJ2-3	TRBV6-2/TRBV6-3	once	TGTGCCAGCAGCCGAATACTAGCGGGCCCCACAGATACGCAGTATTTT	CASSRILAGPTDTQYF
.	TRBJ2-7	TRBV15	.	TGTGCCACCAGCCGGCGGACAGACGAGCAGTACTTC	CATSRRTDEQYF
TRBD1	TRBJ1-2	TRBV5-1	.	TGCGCCAGCAGCTTGGGGAATTCGAGACAGGGGGCTTCTGGCTACACCTTC	CASSLGNSRQGASGYTF
.	TRBJ1-3	TRBV19	.	TGTGCCAGTAGTTTCGCGGCAAGCTCTGGAAACACCATATATTTT	CASSFAASSGNTIYF
TRBD1	TRBJ2-7	TRBV28	.	TGTGCCAGCAGTACTAGGACAGGGGTCCACGAGCAGTACTTC	CASSTRTGVHEQYF
TRBD2	TRBJ2-7	TRBV12-5	.	TGTGCTAGTGGTGCAATCGCCCGAGGACTAGCGGGGTTCTCCTACGAGCAGTACTTC	CASGAIARGLAGFSYEQYF
TRBD1	TRBJ2-7	TRBV29-1	.	TGCAGCGTTGAAGACAGGGGGCGTTACGAGCAGTACTTC	CSVEDRGRYEQYF
.	TRBJ2-3	TRBV14	.	TGTGCCAGCAGCCAAGATCTAAGACTACACACAGATACGCAGTATTTT	CASSQDLRLHTDTQYF
TRBD2	TRBJ2-3	TRBV7-9	.	TGTGCCAGCAGCTTAGGTCCGGGACTAGACACAGATACGCAGTATTTT	CASSLGPGLDTDTQYF
.	TRBJ1-1	TRBV25-1	.	TGTGCCAGCAGTCCTCAGGGGAACACTGAAGCTTTCTTT	CASSPQGNTEAFF
.	TRBJ1-1	TRBV2	.	TGTGCCAGCAGACCGGGAGAAATTAACACTGAAGCTTTCTTT	CASRPGEINTEAFF
TRBD2	TRBJ2-1	TRBV7-8	.	TGTGCCAGCAGCTTCCAGCGGGGGGCTTACAATGAGCAGTTCTTC	CASSFQRGAYNEQFF
.	TRBJ2-5	TRBV5-1	.	TGCGCCAGCAGCTTGGGACAGGCGAACCAAGAGACCCAGTACTTC	CASSLGQANQETQYF
.	TRBJ2-3	TRBV5-8	.	TGTGCCAGCAGCTTGGCGGGTCTGAGCACAGATACGCAGTATTTT	CASSLAGLSTDTQYF
TRBD1	TRBJ1-2	TRBV19	.	TGTGCCAGTAGACAGGGGGCTTCTGGCTACACCTTC	CASRQGASGYTF
TRBD2	TRBJ2-7	TRBV30	.	TGTGCCTGGAGTGCGGGGGGACTTTACGAGCAGTACTTC	CAWSAGGLYEQYF
.	TRBJ2-1	TRBV11-2	.	TGTGCCAGCAGCTTAGCGGACGGGGAATACAATGAGCAGTTCTTC	CASSLADGEYNEQFF
.	TRBJ1-5	TRBV2	few	TGTGCCAGCAGTGAAGACACTATCAGTAGTCAGCCCCAGCATTTT	CASSEDTISSQPQHF
.	TRBJ2-3	TRBV7-8	.	TGTGCCAGCAGCGCTCGGACTACCACAGATACGCAGTATTTT	CASSARTTTDTQYF
TRBD1	TRBJ2-2	TRBV15	once	TGTGCCACCAGCCCACAGGGACAGGGAGGTGCCGGGGAGCTGTTTTTT	CATSPQGQGGAGELFF
TRBD1	TRBJ1-6	TRBV5-1	.	TGCGCCAGCAGTGCGAACGGCGGACAGGTGAATTCACCCCTCCACTTT	CASSANGGQVNSPLHF
.	TRBJ2-4	TRBV2	.	TGTGCCAGCAGTGCGTGGGGAGACGCCAAAAACATTCAGTACTTC	CASSAWGDAKNIQYF
.	TRBJ1-6	TRBV3-1/TRBV3-2	.	TGTGCCAGCAGCCAAGCTAACACAGATTCACCCCTCCACTTT	CASSQANTDSPLHF
.	TRBJ1-3	TRBV3-1/TRBV3-2	.	TGTGCCAGCAGCCAAAACCGGGAAAAGACAGGTTTCGTTTCTGGAAACACCATATATTTT	CASSQNREKTGFVSGNTIYF
.	TRBJ2-7	TRBV6-5	.	TGTGCCAGCAGCCAGATTAGCGGCTCGGTCGAGCAGTACTTC	CASSQISGSVEQYF